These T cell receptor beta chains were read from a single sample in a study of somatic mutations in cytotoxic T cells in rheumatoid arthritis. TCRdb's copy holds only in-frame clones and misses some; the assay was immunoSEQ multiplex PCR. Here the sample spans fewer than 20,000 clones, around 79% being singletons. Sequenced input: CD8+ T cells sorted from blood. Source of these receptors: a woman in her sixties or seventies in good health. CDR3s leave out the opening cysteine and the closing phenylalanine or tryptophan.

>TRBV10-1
ASSETGTAEQF
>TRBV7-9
ASSLGTEAF
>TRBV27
ASRPGQLIEQF
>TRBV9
ASGGRDSYEQY
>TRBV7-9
ASSGILRADTQY
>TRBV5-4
ASSSRGSGNTIY
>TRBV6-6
ASSYSFNQPQH
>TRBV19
ASSLNTEAF
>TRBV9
ASSVDAGNQPQH
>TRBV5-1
ASSLALTQETQY
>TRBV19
ASSTRGINTEAF
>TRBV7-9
ASDGGNGYT
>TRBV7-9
ASSLSLAEAYEQY
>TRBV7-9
ASSSDSSSYEQY
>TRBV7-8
ASSMAMEAF
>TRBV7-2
ASSLIRGPYNEQF
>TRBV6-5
ASSYDRRPYEQY
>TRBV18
ASSASRGDGYT
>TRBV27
ASSLSQGSNTEAF
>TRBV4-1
ASSHTLAGGSYEQY
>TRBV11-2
ASSPEGGQASYEQY
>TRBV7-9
ASSLTGRGYEQY
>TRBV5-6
ASSLGGEDFYQPQH
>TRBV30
AWSVRGSRSTDTQY
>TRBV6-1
ASTQRSTATSEAF
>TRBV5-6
ASSPEDENTEAF
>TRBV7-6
ASSSSAGNYGYT
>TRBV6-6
ASSPLALQGANGYT
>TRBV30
AWSAGTGPLYTGEAF
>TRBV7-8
ASSPRVGWSNEQF
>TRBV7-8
ASSRLLQGDYGYT
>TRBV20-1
SASGRGGYT
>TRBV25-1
ASRSGGGGGYT
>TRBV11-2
ASSRDRTPSSYEQY
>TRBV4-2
ASSQGRGEGEKLF
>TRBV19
AIRQEEKLF
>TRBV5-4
ASRNNVGDSPLH
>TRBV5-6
ASSSWTGNTEAF
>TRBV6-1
ASSENPGQGDQPQH
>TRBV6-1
ASSETSGKREQY
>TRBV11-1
ASSLPQEGSPLH
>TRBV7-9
ASSFPDRDEQY
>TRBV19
ASSVGQGAETQY
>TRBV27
ASSLPGREQY
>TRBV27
ASSPTGEVGQPQH
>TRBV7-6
ASSLLSGTPYGTRDYGYT
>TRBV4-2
ASSQDVSTEAF
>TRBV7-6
ASSRFGASGSRPATQY
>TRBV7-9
ASSSRHGSPYEQY
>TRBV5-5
ASSRDSNYGYT
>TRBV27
ASSPWQGNQPQH
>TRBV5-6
ASSLTVPSYEQY